This TCR beta chain was sequenced in a study of blood T cell repertoires in COVID-19. Background on the study: The cDNA or gDNA used as material had been derived from T cells, B-cell-depleted T cells, or PBMCs.

CDR3 length: 13 residues. Germline V gene data show CDR1 as KGHSH and CDR2 as LQKENI. V lost 2 bases, J lost 7 bases, and 12 bases lay in between. Assay: immunoSEQ multiplex PCR; the TCRdb copy retains only in-frame clones and omits some. The profile shows around 250,000 clones, approximately 85% of them singletons. The clonotype comes from a woman of 80 years or more with COVID-19, enrolled during active disease. V is TRBV18 and J is TRBJ2-7, with a weak D call TRBD1 (8 bases). Specimen: peripheral blood. The CDR3 DNA sequence: TGTGCCAGCTCACCAAACAGGGGGGGAGAGCAGTACGTC. Its translation: CASSPNRGGEQYV.